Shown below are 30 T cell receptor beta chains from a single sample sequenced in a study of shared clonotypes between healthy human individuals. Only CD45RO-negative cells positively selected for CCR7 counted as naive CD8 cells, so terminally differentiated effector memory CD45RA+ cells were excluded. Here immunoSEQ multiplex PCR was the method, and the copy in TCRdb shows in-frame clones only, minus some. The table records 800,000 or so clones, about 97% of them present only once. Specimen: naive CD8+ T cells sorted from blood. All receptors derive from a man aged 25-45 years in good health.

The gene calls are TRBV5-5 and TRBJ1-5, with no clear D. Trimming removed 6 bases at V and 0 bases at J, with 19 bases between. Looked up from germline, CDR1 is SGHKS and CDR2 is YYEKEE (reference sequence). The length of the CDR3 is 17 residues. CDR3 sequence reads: CASNALFTDYSNQPQHF. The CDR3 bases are TGTGCCAGCAACGCCCTCTTCACGGATTATAGCAATCAGCCCCAGCATTTT.

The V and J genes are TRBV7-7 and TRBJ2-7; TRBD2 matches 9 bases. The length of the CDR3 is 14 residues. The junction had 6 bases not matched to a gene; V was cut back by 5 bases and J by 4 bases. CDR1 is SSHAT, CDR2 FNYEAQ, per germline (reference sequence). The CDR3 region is CASSPLRGGYEQYF. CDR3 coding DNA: TGTGCCAGCAGCCCCCTGCGGGGGGGATACGAGCAGTACTTC. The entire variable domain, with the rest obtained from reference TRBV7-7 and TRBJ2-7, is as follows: GAGVSQSPRYKVTKRGQDVTLRCDPISSHATLYWYQQALGQGPEFLTYFNYEAQPDKSGLPSDRFSAERPEGSISTLTIQRTEQRDSAMYRCASSPLRGGYEQYFGPGTRLTVT.

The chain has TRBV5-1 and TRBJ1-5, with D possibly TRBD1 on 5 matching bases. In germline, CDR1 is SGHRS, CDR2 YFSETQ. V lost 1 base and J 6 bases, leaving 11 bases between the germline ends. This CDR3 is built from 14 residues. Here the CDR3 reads CASSLSGVGQPQHF. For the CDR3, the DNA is TGCGCCAGCAGCTTGTCGGGGGTCGGTCAGCCCCAGCATTTT.

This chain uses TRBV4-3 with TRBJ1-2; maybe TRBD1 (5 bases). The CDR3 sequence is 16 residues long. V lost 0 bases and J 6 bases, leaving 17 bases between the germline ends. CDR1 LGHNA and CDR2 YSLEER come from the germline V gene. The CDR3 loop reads CASSQDVGLGRDGYTF. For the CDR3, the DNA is TGCGCCAGCAGCCAAGATGTGGGTCTGGGGCGAGATGGCTACACCTTC.

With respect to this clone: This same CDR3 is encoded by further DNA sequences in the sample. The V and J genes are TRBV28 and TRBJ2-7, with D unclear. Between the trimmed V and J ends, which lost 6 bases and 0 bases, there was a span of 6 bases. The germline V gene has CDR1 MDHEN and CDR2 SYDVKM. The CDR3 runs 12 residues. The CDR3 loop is CASSSSSYEQYF. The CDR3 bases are TGTGCCAGCAGCTCTTCCTCCTACGAGCAGTACTTC.

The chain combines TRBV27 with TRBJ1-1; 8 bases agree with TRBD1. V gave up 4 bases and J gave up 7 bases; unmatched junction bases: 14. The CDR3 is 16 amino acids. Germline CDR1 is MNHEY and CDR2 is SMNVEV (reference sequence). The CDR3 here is CASSSTGARHNFEAFF. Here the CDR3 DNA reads TGTGCCAGCAGTTCGACAGGGGCGAGACATAACTTTGAAGCTTTCTTT.

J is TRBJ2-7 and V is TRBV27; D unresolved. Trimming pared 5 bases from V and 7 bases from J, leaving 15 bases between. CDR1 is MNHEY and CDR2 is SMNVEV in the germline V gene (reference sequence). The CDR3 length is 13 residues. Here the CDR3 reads CASSPLSRTEQYF. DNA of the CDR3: TGTGCCAGCAGTCCACTCTCCAGGACGGAGCAGTACTTC.

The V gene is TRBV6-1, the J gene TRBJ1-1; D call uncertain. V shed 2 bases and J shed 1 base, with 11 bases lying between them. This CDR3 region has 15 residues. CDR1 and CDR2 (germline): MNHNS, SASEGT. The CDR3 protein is CASSEIIGENTEAFF. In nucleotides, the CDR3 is TGTGCCAGCAGTGAAATCATTGGGGAGAACACTGAAGCTTTCTTT.

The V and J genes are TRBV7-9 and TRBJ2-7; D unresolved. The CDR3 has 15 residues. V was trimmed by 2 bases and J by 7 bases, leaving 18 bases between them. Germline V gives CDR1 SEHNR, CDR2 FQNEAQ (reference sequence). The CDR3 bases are TGTGCCAGCAGCTTAACTGGACGGAGTATACAGGAGCAGTACTTC. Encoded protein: CASSLTGRSIQEQYF.

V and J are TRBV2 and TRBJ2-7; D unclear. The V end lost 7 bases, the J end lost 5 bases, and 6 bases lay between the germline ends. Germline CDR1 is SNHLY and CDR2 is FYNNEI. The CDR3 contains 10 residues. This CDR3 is CASITHEQYF. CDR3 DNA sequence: TGTGCCAGCATTACCCACGAGCAGTACTTC.

The CDR3 region has the DNA TGTGCCAGCAGCTTAATCGGCAGGCTTGAAGCTTTCTTT. Translated: CASSLIGRLEAFF. The chain carries TRBV7-2 and TRBJ1-1, with D uncertain. CDR3 length: 13 residues. V lost 2 bases and J 7 bases, leaving 11 bases between the germline ends. Germline loops: CDR1 SGHTA, CDR2 FQGNSA.

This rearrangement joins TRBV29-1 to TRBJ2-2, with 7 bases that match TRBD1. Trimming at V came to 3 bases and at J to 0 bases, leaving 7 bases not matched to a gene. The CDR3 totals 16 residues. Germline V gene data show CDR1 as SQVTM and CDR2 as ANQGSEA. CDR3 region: CSVEGDSYPNTGELFF. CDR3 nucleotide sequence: TGCAGCGTTGAGGGGGACAGCTACCCGAACACCGGGGAGCTGTTTTTT.

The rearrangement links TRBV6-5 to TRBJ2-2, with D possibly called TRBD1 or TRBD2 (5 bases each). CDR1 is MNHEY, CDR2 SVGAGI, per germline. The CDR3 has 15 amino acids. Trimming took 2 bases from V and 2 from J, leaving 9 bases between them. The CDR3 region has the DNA TGTGCCAGCAGTTACCAGGGACCCAACACCGGGGAGCTGTTTTTT. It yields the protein CASSYQGPNTGELFF.

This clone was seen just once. DNA for the CDR3: TGTGCCAGCTCACCACCCGGACCCTCAGGTGAGCAGTTCTTC. Translation: CASSPPGPSGEQFF. The rearrangement uses TRBV18 and TRBJ2-1; D is unresolved. The CDR3 covers 14 residues. Trimming took off 0 bases at V and 9 bases at J, with 12 bases between the two ends. Germline V gives CDR1 KGHSH, CDR2 LQKENI.

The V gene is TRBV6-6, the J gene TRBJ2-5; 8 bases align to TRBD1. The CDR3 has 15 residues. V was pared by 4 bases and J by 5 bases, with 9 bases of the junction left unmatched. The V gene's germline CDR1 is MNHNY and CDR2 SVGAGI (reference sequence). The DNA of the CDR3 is TGTGCCAGCAGTTTGGTGACAGGGGTCGTGGAGACCCAGTACTTC. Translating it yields CASSLVTGVVETQYF.

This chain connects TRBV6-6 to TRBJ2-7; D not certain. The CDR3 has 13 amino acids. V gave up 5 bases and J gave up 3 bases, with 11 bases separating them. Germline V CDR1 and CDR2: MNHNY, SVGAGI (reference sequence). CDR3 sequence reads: CASSLTPRYEQYF. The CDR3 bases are TGTGCCAGCAGTCTGACGCCCCGCTACGAGCAGTACTTC.

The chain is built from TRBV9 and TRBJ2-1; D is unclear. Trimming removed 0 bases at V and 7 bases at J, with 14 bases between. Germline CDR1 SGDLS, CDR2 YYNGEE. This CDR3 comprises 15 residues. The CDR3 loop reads CASSVGSLSQNEQFF. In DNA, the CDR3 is TGTGCCAGCAGCGTAGGTTCCCTGAGCCAGAATGAGCAGTTCTTC.

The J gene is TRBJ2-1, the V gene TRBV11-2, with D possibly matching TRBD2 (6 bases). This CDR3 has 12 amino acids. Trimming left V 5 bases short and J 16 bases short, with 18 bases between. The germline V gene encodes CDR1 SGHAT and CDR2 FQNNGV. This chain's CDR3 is CASSVGGDLSFF. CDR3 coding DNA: TGTGCCAGCAGCGTAGGAGGGGACCTCAGTTTCTTC. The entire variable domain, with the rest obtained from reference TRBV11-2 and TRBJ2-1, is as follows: EAGVAQSPRYKIIEKRQSVAFWCNPISGHATLYWYQQILGQGPKLLIQFQNNGVVDDSQLPKDRFSAERLKGVDSTLKIQPAKLEDSAVYLCASSVGGDLSFFGPGTRLTVL.

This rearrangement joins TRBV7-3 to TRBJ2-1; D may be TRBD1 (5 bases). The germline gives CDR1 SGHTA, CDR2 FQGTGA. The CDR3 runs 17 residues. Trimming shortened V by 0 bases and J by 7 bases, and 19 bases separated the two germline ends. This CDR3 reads CASSLTGRFSGTNEQFF. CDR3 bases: TGTGCCAGCAGCTTAACGGGGCGGTTTTCAGGTACGAATGAGCAGTTCTTC.

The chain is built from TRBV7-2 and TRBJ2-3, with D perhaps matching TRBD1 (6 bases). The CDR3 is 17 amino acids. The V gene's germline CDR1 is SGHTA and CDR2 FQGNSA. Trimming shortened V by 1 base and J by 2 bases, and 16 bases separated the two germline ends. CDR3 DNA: TGTGCCAGCAGCTTAGAGGGGGTTCGTAACCCCACAGATACGCAGTATTTT. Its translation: CASSLEGVRNPTDTQYF.

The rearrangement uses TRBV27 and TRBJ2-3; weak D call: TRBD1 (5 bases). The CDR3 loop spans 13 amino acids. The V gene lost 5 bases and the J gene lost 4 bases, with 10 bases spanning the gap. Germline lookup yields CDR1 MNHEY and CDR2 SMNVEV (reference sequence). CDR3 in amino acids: CASSLARADTQYF. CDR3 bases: TGTGCCAGCAGTCTGGCCAGGGCAGATACGCAGTATTTT.

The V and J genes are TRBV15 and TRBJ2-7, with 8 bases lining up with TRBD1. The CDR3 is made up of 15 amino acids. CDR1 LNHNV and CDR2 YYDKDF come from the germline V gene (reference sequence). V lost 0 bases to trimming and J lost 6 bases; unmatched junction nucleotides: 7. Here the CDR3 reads CATSRDLGQGREQYF. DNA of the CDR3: TGTGCCACCAGCAGAGATCTCGGACAGGGTCGCGAGCAGTACTTC.

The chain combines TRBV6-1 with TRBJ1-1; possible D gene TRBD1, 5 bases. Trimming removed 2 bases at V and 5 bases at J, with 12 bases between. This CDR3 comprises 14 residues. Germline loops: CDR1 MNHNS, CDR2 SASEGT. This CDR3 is CASSENGALTEAFF. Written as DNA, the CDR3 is TGTGCCAGCAGTGAAAACGGGGCGCTGACTGAAGCTTTCTTT.

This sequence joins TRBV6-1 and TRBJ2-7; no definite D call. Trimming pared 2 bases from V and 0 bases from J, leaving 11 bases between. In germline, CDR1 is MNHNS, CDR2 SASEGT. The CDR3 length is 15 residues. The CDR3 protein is CASSEFRRASYEQYF. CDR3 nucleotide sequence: TGTGCCAGCAGTGAATTTAGGCGAGCCTCCTACGAGCAGTACTTC.

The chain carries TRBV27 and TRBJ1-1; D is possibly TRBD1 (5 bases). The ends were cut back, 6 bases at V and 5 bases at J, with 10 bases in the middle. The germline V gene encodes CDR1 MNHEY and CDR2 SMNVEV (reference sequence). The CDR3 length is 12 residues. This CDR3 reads CASRVSGTEAFF. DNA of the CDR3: TGTGCCAGCAGGGTTTCAGGGACTGAAGCTTTCTTT.

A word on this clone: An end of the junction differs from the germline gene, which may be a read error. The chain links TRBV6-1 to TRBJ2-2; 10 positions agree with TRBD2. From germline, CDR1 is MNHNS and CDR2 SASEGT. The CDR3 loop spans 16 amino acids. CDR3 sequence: CASREAGGGVPGELFF. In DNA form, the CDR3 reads TGTGCCAGCAGAGAAGCGGGAGGGGGGGTTCCCGGGGAGCTGTTTTTT.

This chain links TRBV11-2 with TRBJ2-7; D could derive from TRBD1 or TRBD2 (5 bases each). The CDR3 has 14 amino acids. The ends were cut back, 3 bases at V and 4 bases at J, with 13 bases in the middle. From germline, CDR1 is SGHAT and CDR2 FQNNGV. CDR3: CASSFGTGLYEQYF. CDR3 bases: TGTGCCAGCAGCTTCGGGACCGGACTGTACGAGCAGTACTTC.

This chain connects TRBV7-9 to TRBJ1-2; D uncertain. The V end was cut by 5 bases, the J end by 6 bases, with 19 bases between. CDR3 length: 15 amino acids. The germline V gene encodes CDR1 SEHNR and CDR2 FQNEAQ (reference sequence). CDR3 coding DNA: TGTGCCAGCAGCCACTCCCGGGCGGGTTCGGATGGCTACACCTTC. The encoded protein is CASSHSRAGSDGYTF.

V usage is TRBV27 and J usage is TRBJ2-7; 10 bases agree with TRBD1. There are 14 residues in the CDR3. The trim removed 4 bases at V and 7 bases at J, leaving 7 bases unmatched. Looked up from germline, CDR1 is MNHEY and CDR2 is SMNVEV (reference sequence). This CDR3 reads CASSSGTGAWEQYF. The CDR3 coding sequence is TGTGCCAGCAGTTCCGGGACAGGGGCGTGGGAGCAGTACTTC.

Here the CDR3 reads CASSISGHMNTEAFF. CDR3 bases: TGTGCCAGTAGTATCTCGGGACATATGAACACTGAAGCTTTCTTT. This chain links TRBV19 with TRBJ1-1, with D perhaps matching TRBD1 (6 bases). The CDR3 extends over 15 amino acids. Deletions cut 3 bases from V and 0 bases from J, with 11 bases between. The germline V gene encodes CDR1 LNHDA and CDR2 SQIVND (reference sequence).